The 20 T cell receptor beta chains in this list originate from one sample, sequenced in a study of blood T cell repertoires in COVID-19. Generated by immunoSEQ multiplex PCR, the TCRdb table keeps only in-frame clones and is missing some. The data hold 300,000 to 400,000 clones, with roughly 87% observed a single time. Sequencing was performed on peripheral blood. The origin of the receptors is a man aged 25 to 45 with COVID-19, enrolled during active disease.

The chain has TRBV7-2 and TRBJ1-5, with no clear D. Trimming removed 2 bases at V and 0 bases at J, with 11 bases between. The germline CDR1 and CDR2 sequences are SGHTA and FQGNSA. CDR3 length: 16 residues. The CDR3 spells CASSLFGQYSNQPQHF. The CDR3 DNA is TGTGCCAGCAGCTTATTTGGGCAGTATAGCAATCAGCCCCAGCATTTT.

V and J are TRBV27 and TRBJ2-7, with 8 bases aligning to TRBD1. The CDR3 contains 15 residues. V lost 4 bases, J lost 4 bases, and 9 bases stayed unmatched. In germline, CDR1 is MNHEY, CDR2 SMNVEV (reference sequence). DNA of the CDR3: TGTGCCAGCAGTTCGCTGAGCAGGGGGCGGTACGAGCAGTACTTC. Amino acid sequence: CASSSLSRGRYEQYF.

The J gene is TRBJ2-1, the V gene TRBV7-3, with D unclear. The V gene lost 5 bases and the J gene lost 5 bases, with 16 bases spanning the gap. The V gene's germline CDR1 is SGHTA and CDR2 FQGTGA. CDR3 length: 15 residues. CDR3 loop: CASSPDGGWDNEQFF. In nucleotides, the CDR3 is TGTGCCAGCAGCCCCGATGGCGGATGGGACAATGAGCAGTTCTTC. Full variable domain (outside the CDR3, taken from reference TRBV7-3 and TRBJ2-1): GAGVSQTPSNKVTEKGKYVELRCDPISGHTALYWYRQSLGQGPEFLIYFQGTGAADDSGLPNDRFFAVRPEGSVSTLKIQRTERGDSAVYLCASSPDGGWDNEQFFGPGTRLTVL.

This clone was seen just once. In the same sample, other DNA sequences code for this CDR3. The chain has TRBV19 and TRBJ1-1; perhaps TRBD1 as D (5 bases). The CDR3 is made up of 13 amino acids. CDR1 LNHDA and CDR2 SQIVND come from the germline V gene (reference sequence). Trimming cost V 3 bases and J 4 bases, with 9 bases left between them. The CDR3 protein is CASSIKGATEAFF. CDR3 coding DNA: TGTGCCAGTAGTATTAAAGGGGCCACTGAAGCTTTCTTT.

This rearrangement joins TRBV15 to TRBJ2-5, with D tentatively TRBD2 (6 bases). The CDR3 sequence is 15 residues long. CDR1 is LNHNV and CDR2 is YYDKDF in the germline V gene (reference sequence). The germline V and J ends were trimmed by 3 bases and 1 base, with 12 bases remaining between them. The DNA of the CDR3 is TGTGCCACCAGCAGGACTAGAATGAGCCAAGAGACCCAGTACTTC. It encodes CATSRTRMSQETQYF. Looking up the rest from reference TRBV15 and TRBJ2-5 gives the full variable domain: DAMVIQNPRYQVTQFGKPVTLSCSQTLNHNVMYWYQQKSSQAPKLLFHYYDKDFNNEADTPDNFQSRRPNTSFCFLDIRSPGLGDTAMYLCATSRTRMSQETQYFGPGTRLLVL.

The chain links TRBV6-5 to TRBJ1-2; 8 nucleotides match TRBD1. The CDR3 has 14 amino acids. Per germline, CDR1 MNHEY and CDR2 SVGAGI. V lost 6 bases to trimming and J lost 2 bases; unmatched junction nucleotides: 5. CDR3 coding DNA: TGTGCCAGCAGCACAGGGGGGGTAAACTATGGCTACACCTTC. Protein sequence: CASSTGGVNYGYTF.

V and J are TRBV11-1 and TRBJ2-6; no firm D call. V was clipped by 0 bases and J by 4 bases, with 7 bases between them. Germline V gives CDR1 SGHAT, CDR2 FQDESV (reference sequence). This CDR3 comprises 15 residues. CDR3: CASSLAWAGANVLTF. CDR3 DNA sequence: TGTGCCAGCAGCTTAGCCTGGGCAGGGGCCAACGTCCTGACTTTC.

This chain links TRBV3-1 (or the pseudogene TRBV3-2) with TRBJ2-7, with 11 positions matching TRBD2. J was trimmed by 3 bases and V by 1 base; bases with no gene match: 8. CDR1 and CDR2 from the germline V gene are LGHDT and YNNKEL (reference sequence). This CDR3 contains 17 residues. The CDR3 loop is CASSQVILAGAVYEQYF. For the CDR3, the DNA is TGTGCCAGCAGCCAAGTAATACTAGCGGGGGCCGTCTACGAGCAGTACTTC.

This sequence joins TRBV28 and TRBJ1-2, with 7 bases fitting TRBD1. V lost 7 bases, J lost 4 bases, and 15 bases stayed unmatched. Germline lookup yields CDR1 MDHEN and CDR2 SYDVKM. The length of the CDR3 is 16 residues. CDR3 sequence: CASTTFRQGLVYGYTF. The CDR3 DNA follows: TGTGCCAGCACCACGTTTCGACAGGGCTTAGTCTATGGCTACACCTTC.

The rearrangement joins TRBV6-1 to TRBJ1-5; maybe TRBD1 (6 bases). Trimming shortened V by 1 base and J by 4 bases, and 20 bases separated the two germline ends. Germline V gives CDR1 MNHNS, CDR2 SASEGT. There are 18 residues in the CDR3. CDR3 nucleotides: TGTGCCAGCAGTGAAGGAAGGGGGGGCGCTACAATGAATCAGCCCCAGCATTTT. It yields the protein CASSEGRGGATMNQPQHF.

The chain joins TRBV3-1 (or the pseudogene TRBV3-2) to TRBJ2-7; 9 bases match TRBD1. Per the germline V gene, CDR1 is LGHDT and CDR2 is YNNKEL (reference sequence). Trimming removed 6 bases from V and 6 bases from J; junction bases left unmatched: 9. CDR3 length equals 14 residues. CDR3 bases: TGTGCCAGCAGGCTACAGGGGGCGATTCCCGAGCAGTACTTC. Translating gives CASRLQGAIPEQYF.

CDR3 loop: CATSRWDRGNTEAFF. The CDR3 bases are TGTGCCACCAGCAGATGGGACAGGGGAAACACTGAAGCTTTCTTT. The chain uses TRBV15 and TRBJ1-1; TRBD1 agrees at 10 bases. V shed 2 bases, J shed 2 bases, and the junction held 2 bases outside the gene matches. There are 15 residues in the CDR3. The germline V gene encodes CDR1 LNHNV and CDR2 YYDKDF (reference sequence).

The CDR3 region is CASSETGNTGELFF. The CDR3 bases are TGTGCCAGCAGCGAGACGGGAAACACCGGGGAGCTGTTTTTT. The rearrangement links TRBV9 to TRBJ2-2; possibly TRBD2 for D (5 bases). V lost 3 bases and J 2 bases, leaving 8 bases between the germline ends. This CDR3 has 14 residues. The germline gives CDR1 SGDLS, CDR2 YYNGEE.

This chain connects TRBV20-1 to TRBJ1-1; TRBD1 might be the D (5 bases). Trimming stripped 3 bases from V and 0 bases from J, with 14 bases between. The germline V gene has CDR1 DFQATT and CDR2 SNEGSKA (reference sequence). This CDR3 comprises 15 residues. The CDR3 here is CSASAGGIMNTEAFF. The CDR3 DNA is TGCAGTGCTAGTGCTGGGGGGATCATGAACACTGAAGCTTTCTTT.

The chain uses TRBV27 and TRBJ1-2, with D possibly matching TRBD1 (5 bases). The V end lost 3 bases, the J end lost 4 bases, and 12 bases lay between the germline ends. The CDR3 is 14 amino acids. From germline, CDR1 is MNHEY and CDR2 SMNVEV (reference sequence). CDR3 residues: CASSFQGEAYGYTF. CDR3 coding DNA: TGTGCCAGCAGTTTTCAGGGTGAGGCCTATGGCTACACCTTC.

V is TRBV24-1 and J is TRBJ2-1; 7 positions agree with TRBD2. The V gene's germline CDR1 is KGHDR and CDR2 SFDVKD. V shed 0 bases, J shed 6 bases, and the junction held 7 bases outside the gene matches. This CDR3 has 16 amino acids. The CDR3 sequence is CATSDLGGGRSNEQFF. As DNA, the CDR3 is TGTGCCACCAGTGATTTGGGGGGAGGGCGGTCCAATGAGCAGTTCTTC.

The rearrangement links TRBV7-3 to TRBJ2-1; 11 positions match TRBD2. The CDR3 is made up of 16 amino acids. V lost 4 bases and J lost 7; bases outside the gene matches: 9. The germline gives CDR1 SGHTA, CDR2 FQGTGA. CDR3 in DNA: TGTGCCAGCAGCTCTATCTCGGGACTAGCGGTGAATGAGCAGTTCTTC. This encodes CASSSISGLAVNEQFF.

The chain is built from TRBV7-9 and TRBJ2-5, with TRBD1 as a possible D gene (6 bases). The CDR3 consists of 12 residues. V dropped 4 bases and J dropped 5 bases, with 8 bases sitting between them. In germline, CDR1 is SEHNR, CDR2 FQNEAQ (reference sequence). As DNA, the CDR3 is TGTGCCAGCAGCTCTCAGGGGGAGACCCAGTACTTC. Translated, it gives CASSSQGETQYF.

Of note for this clone: This sample includes further DNA sequences coding for the same CDR3. This rearrangement joins TRBV5-1 to TRBJ1-1; tentative D call: TRBD1 (6 bases). Looked up from germline, CDR1 is SGHRS and CDR2 is YFSETQ. V was cut by 7 bases and J by 2 bases, with 15 bases left in between. The CDR3 has 14 residues. CDR3 in DNA: TGCGCCAGCTCCTCCCAGGGGTTAAACACTGAAGCTTTCTTT. Translation: CASSSQGLNTEAFF.

The chain carries TRBV7-3 and TRBJ1-1; no firm D call. V lost 5 bases, J lost 0 bases, and 10 bases lay in between. Germline values: CDR1 SGHTA, CDR2 FQGTGA. The CDR3 is 14 amino acids. This CDR3 is CASSILPMNTEAFF. In DNA, the CDR3 is TGTGCCAGCAGCATTCTACCGATGAACACTGAAGCTTTCTTT.